Listed below are T cell receptor beta chains from one sample, sequenced in a study of technical replicates of blood from several donors. Only in-frame clones appear in the TCRdb table, and some are missing; sequencing was by immunoSEQ multiplex PCR. The sample includes 74,000 or so clones, approximately 96% of them seen just once. The specimen was T cells isolated from PBMCs. The receptors were gathered from a human donor in good health. The CDR3 runs from the conserved cysteine through the conserved F or W. A D gene is named only where the DNA matches it firmly. The size entry is marked missing in some rows and otherwise reads once, few, many or a size class.

J gene,D gene,clone size,V gene,CDR3 DNA,CDR3 protein
TRBJ2-1,.,.,TRBV18,TGTGCCAGCTCACCTTCAGCGGGTTACAATGAGCAGTTCTTC,CASSPSAGYNEQFF
TRBJ1-1,.,once,TRBV7-2,TGTGCCAGCAGCCGGCGAGGAGGGCCGGGGACTGAAGCTTTCTTT,CASSRRGGPGTEAFF
TRBJ2-3,TRBD2,.,TRBV7-3,TGTGCCAGCAGCCCACTAGCGGGGTCTGCAGATACGCAGTATTTT,CASSPLAGSADTQYF
TRBJ2-7,.,.,TRBV4-1,TGCGCCAGCAGCCAAGAGTCCATACTGTTACTTAGCTACGAGCAGTACTTC,CASSQESILLLSYEQYF
TRBJ2-1,.,.,TRBV27,TGTGCCAGCAGTCGCCGGGAAGTCTACAATGAGCAGTTCTTC,CASSRREVYNEQFF
TRBJ2-2,.,.,TRBV6-5,TGTGCCAGCAGTCTCAGGAGGGGCACCGGGGAGCTGTTTTTT,CASSLRRGTGELFF
TRBJ1-2,TRBD1,.,TRBV28,TGTGCCAGCAGCCACCGGGTGACAGGGGGGAGCTATGGCTACACCTTC,CASSHRVTGGSYGYTF
TRBJ2-7,TRBD2,.,TRBV9,TGTGCCAGCAGCGTAGCTAGCGGGGTCTACGAGCAGTACTTC,CASSVASGVYEQYF
TRBJ2-2,.,.,TRBV4-2,TGTGCCAGCAGCCTGCGGAACCTACTAAACACCGGGGAGCTGTTTTTT,CASSLRNLLNTGELFF
TRBJ2-3,TRBD2,.,TRBV5-1,TGCGCCAGCAGCTGGGACGGACTAGCGGACCCTCACCCTCACACAGATACGCAGTATTTT,CASSWDGLADPHPHTDTQYF
TRBJ2-1,TRBD2,.,TRBV7-8,TGTGCCAGCAGCTTAATAACTAGCGGGGGATTTTCCTACAATGAGCAGTTCTTC,CASSLITSGGFSYNEQFF
TRBJ1-5,TRBD1,.,TRBV28,TGTGCCAGCAGCATCGCTTGGGGACAGGGTCCAACGGGCAATCAGCCCCAGCATTTT,CASSIAWGQGPTGNQPQHF
TRBJ2-3,.,.,TRBV4-1,TGCGCCAGCAGCTTACTGTTCACAGATACGCAGTATTTT,CASSLLFTDTQYF
TRBJ2-5,TRBD2,.,TRBV4-2,TGTGCCAGCAGCCAAGTCTTGATCACGTCGACTAGCGGCACCCAAGAGACCCAGTACTTC,CASSQVLITSTSGTQETQYF
TRBJ1-1,TRBD1,.,TRBV7-6,TGTGCCAGCAGCTTAATGACAGGGGGCACCGCGTCCACTGAAGCTTTCTTT,CASSLMTGGTASTEAFF
TRBJ1-2,.,.,TRBV28,TGTGCCAGCAGTTTAGGAGGTTATGGCTACACCTTC,CASSLGGYGYTF
TRBJ1-1,.,.,TRBV11-1,TGTGCCAGCAGCATAAACCCCGGGGGGGTGAACACTGAAGCTTTCTTT,CASSINPGGVNTEAFF
TRBJ2-7,TRBD1,.,TRBV30,TGTGCCTGGAGTGGGGACAGCTCCTACGAGCAGTACTTC,CAWSGDSSYEQYF
TRBJ2-5,.,.,TRBV7-8,TGTGCCAGCAGCTTAGATCAGGGGCGCCAAGAGACCCAGTACTTC,CASSLDQGRQETQYF
TRBJ1-5,TRBD1,once,TRBV15,TGTGCCACCAGCAGAGCCTCGACAGGGAGGAGCAATCAGCCCCAGCATTTT,CATSRASTGRSNQPQHF
TRBJ2-7,TRBD1,.,TRBV5-6,TGTGCCAGCAGCTTGGCCGGGCTTGGGACAGGTGCCTACGAGCAGTACTTC,CASSLAGLGTGAYEQYF
TRBJ2-1,.,.,TRBV7-9,TGTGCCAGCAGCTTTAATACTCTTTACAATGAGCAGTTCTTC,CASSFNTLYNEQFF
TRBJ2-1,TRBD2,once,TRBV2,TGTGCCACTCGATCTAGCGGGGGGAACAATGAGCAGTTCTTC,CATRSSGGNNEQFF
TRBJ1-5,TRBD1,.,TRBV19,TGTGCCAGTAGCCCTAGGACAGGAAATCGCAATCAGCCCCAGCATTTT,CASSPRTGNRNQPQHF
TRBJ1-1,.,.,TRBV7-8,TGTGCCAGCAGCTTAGTAACAGGGACCTCGAGCACTGAAGCTTTCTTT,CASSLVTGTSSTEAFF
TRBJ2-7,TRBD1,.,TRBV6-1,TGTGCCAGCAGTCGACAGGGGAGCTCCTACGAGCAGTACTTC,CASSRQGSSYEQYF
TRBJ2-3,.,once,TRBV6-1,TGTGCCAGCGAGGTAACGACTAGCACAGATACGCAGTATTTT,CASEVTTSTDTQYF
TRBJ2-1,TRBD2,once,TRBV2,TGTGCCAGCAGTGCCTGGGGCGGGGGGCGCGATGAGCAGTTCTTC,CASSAWGGGRDEQFF
TRBJ1-2,TRBD1,.,TRBV5-1,TGCGCCAGCAGTCCGGACAGGGAGATTAGGGGCTACACCTTC,CASSPDREIRGYTF
TRBJ1-2,TRBD1,.,TRBV4-1,TGCGCCAGCAGCCAGGCCGGGACAGGGAAAGGCTACACCTTC,CASSQAGTGKGYTF
TRBJ2-2,TRBD1,.,TRBV5-4,TGTGCCAGCAGCTTGGGGGACAGGGCTCCCGGGGAGCTGTTTTTT,CASSLGDRAPGELFF
TRBJ1-1,.,.,TRBV7-8,TGTGCCAGCAGCCCCCGGCGGGAGGTCTTGAACACTGAAGCTTTCTTT,CASSPRREVLNTEAFF
TRBJ2-5,.,.,TRBV7-9,TGTGCCAGCAGCTTGGACAGCGGAGAGACCCAGTACTTC,CASSLDSGETQYF
TRBJ2-1,TRBD2,.,TRBV7-6,TGTGCCAGCAGCTTGACTAGCGGGGCGTACAATGAGCAGTTCTTC,CASSLTSGAYNEQFF
TRBJ1-2,.,.,TRBV6-5,TGTGCCAGCAGCCGTAGCCCGGACAGATTCTATGGCTACACCTTC,CASSRSPDRFYGYTF
TRBJ1-6,TRBD1,.,TRBV5-5,TGTGCCAGCAGCTTGCGTCCGGACAGGAATTCACCCCTCCACTTT,CASSLRPDRNSPLHF
TRBJ1-5,.,once,TRBV5-4,TGTGCCAGCAGCACTCATAATCCCCGAGATCCTCAGCCCCAGCATTTT,CASSTHNPRDPQPQHF
TRBJ1-5,.,.,TRBV10-2,TGCGCCAGCAGTGAGGACTATAGCAATCAGCCCCAGCATTTT,CASSEDYSNQPQHF
TRBJ1-1,.,.,TRBV5-4,TGTGCCAGCAGTTTCGGACAGAACACTGAAGCTTTCTTT,CASSFGQNTEAFF
TRBJ2-3,.,.,TRBV28,TGTGCCAGCAGTTTAACCCCAGGGAGGTCCGATACGCAGTATTTT,CASSLTPGRSDTQYF
TRBJ2-6,.,.,TRBV7-2,TGTGCCAGCAGCTTTACAGGGTGGACTGGGGCCAACGTCCTGACTTTC,CASSFTGWTGANVLTF
TRBJ2-3,.,.,TRBV29-1,TGCAGCGTTGAGGCGGCTAGCACAGATACGCAGTATTTT,CSVEAASTDTQYF
TRBJ1-1,TRBD1,.,TRBV7-9,TGTGCCAGCAGCTTGGTAGGGGGCATGAACACTGAAGCTTTCTTT,CASSLVGGMNTEAFF
TRBJ2-1,.,.,TRBV13,TGTGCCAGCAGCTTAGGTCGAGGCTCCTACAATGAGCAGTTCTTC,CASSLGRGSYNEQFF
TRBJ1-3,.,.,TRBV6-5,TGTGCCAGCAGATCACCAGGCTCTGGAAACACCATATATTTT,CASRSPGSGNTIYF